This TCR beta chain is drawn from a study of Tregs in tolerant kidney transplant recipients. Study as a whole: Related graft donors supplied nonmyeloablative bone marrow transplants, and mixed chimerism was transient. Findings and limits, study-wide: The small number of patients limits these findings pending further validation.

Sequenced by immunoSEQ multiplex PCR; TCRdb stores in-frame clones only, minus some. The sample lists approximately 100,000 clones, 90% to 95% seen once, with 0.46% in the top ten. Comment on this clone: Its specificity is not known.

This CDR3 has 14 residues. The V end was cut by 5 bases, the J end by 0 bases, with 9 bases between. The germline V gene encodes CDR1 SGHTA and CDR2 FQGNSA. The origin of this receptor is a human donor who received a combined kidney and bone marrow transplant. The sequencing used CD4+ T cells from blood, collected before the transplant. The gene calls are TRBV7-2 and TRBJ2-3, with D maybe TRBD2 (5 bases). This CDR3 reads CASSQRTSTDTQYF. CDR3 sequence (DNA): TGTGCCAGCAGCCAGAGGACTAGCACAGATACGCAGTATTTT.